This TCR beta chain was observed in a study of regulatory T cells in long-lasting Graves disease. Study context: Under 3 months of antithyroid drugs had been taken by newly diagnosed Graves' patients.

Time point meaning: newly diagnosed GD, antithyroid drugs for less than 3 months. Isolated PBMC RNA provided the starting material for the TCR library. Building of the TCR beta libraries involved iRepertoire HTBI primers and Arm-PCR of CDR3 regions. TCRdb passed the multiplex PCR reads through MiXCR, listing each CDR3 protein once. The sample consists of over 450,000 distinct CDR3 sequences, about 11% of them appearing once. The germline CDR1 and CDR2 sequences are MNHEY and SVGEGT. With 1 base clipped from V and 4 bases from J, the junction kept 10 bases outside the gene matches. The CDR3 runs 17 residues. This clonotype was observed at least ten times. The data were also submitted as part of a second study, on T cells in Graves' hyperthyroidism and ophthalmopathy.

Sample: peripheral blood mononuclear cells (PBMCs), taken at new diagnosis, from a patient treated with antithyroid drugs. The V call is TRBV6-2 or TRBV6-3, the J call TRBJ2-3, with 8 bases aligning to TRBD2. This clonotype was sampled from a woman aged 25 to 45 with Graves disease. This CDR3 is CASSYWVTSAGADTQYF. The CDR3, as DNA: TGTGCCAGCAGTTACTGGGTGACTAGCGCAGGGGCAGATACGCAGTATTTT.